A selection of T cell receptor beta chains follows, all from one sample in a study of blood T cell repertoires in COVID-19. The table came from immunoSEQ multiplex PCR; TCRdb's copy has only in-frame clones and leaves some out. This repertoire shows a few hundred thousand clones, approximately 86% found once; its top ten account for about 2.2%. Input material: peripheral blood. Source of these receptors: a woman aged 50 to 60 who had recovered from COVID-19. Each CDR3 is given with its conserved first and last residue. The D gene is left open where the match is weak. Clone sizes are given selectively: once, few, many, or a class where the clone is expanded.

V	size	J	D	DNA	CDR3
TRBV19	-	TRBJ1-5	-	TGTGCCAGTAGTATGACAGGTCCCTATAGCAATCAGCCCCAGCATTTT	CASSMTGPYSNQPQHF
TRBV6-2/TRBV6-3	once	TRBJ1-5	-	TGTGCCAGCAGTTACGAAGGGGCTAGCAATCAGCCCCAGCATTTT	CASSYEGASNQPQHF
TRBV5-8	-	TRBJ1-5	TRBD1	TGTGCCAGCAGCCCGGGACAGAATAGTGAGGAGCCCCAGCATTTT	CASSPGQNSEEPQHF
TRBV9	-	TRBJ2-1	TRBD2	TGTGCCAGCAGCGTAGGGACTAGCGGGGAGCTCTACAATGAGCAGTTCTTC	CASSVGTSGELYNEQFF
TRBV30	-	TRBJ1-1	TRBD1	TGTGCCTGGTATAGAGACAGGGGCACTGAAGCTTTCTTT	CAWYRDRGTEAFF
TRBV3-1/TRBV3-2	-	TRBJ1-4	-	TGTGCCAGCAGCGGACCACGGGGAGACCAATCTGAAAAACTGTTTTTT	CASSGPRGDQSEKLFF
TRBV3-1/TRBV3-2	-	TRBJ2-5	TRBD2	TGTGCCAGCAGCCAAGATGGGTCGGGAGGGCCAAAACAGGAGACCCAGTACTTC	CASSQDGSGGPKQETQYF
TRBV4-2	-	TRBJ2-3	TRBD2	TGTGCCAGCAGCCAAGAATCTAGCGGGAGTCTAGGCACAGATACGCAGTATTTT	CASSQESSGSLGTDTQYF
TRBV28	-	TRBJ2-1	TRBD1	TGTGCCAGCAGTTTAGGGACAGGGGGATCCTACAATGAGCAGTTCTTC	CASSLGTGGSYNEQFF
TRBV2	-	TRBJ1-5	-	TGTGCCAGCAATTCACAGGGAAGGCAGCCCCAGCATTTT	CASNSQGRQPQHF
TRBV11-2	-	TRBJ2-7	-	TGTGCCAGCAGCTTAGATGTAGCGGAGTCCTACGAGCAGTACTTC	CASSLDVAESYEQYF
TRBV6-5	-	TRBJ2-7	-	TGTGCCAGCAGCTCTCCGGGGTCGGTACCCTACGAGCAGTACTTC	CASSSPGSVPYEQYF
TRBV28	-	TRBJ1-4	-	TGTGCCAGCAGCTCGACAGGTCAAAATGAAAAACTGTTTTTT	CASSSTGQNEKLFF
TRBV6-6	-	TRBJ1-1	-	TGTGCCAGCAGTTACCGAAGACAGGTGCAGAACACTGAAGCTTTCTTT	CASSYRRQVQNTEAFF
TRBV15	-	TRBJ2-5	TRBD2	TGTGCCACCAGCAGAGGGCGGGAGGGCGAAGAGACCCAGTACTTC	CATSRGREGEETQYF